The source of this TCR beta chain is a study of blood T cell repertoires in COVID-19. Across the study: The analysed material was cDNA or gDNA that came from T cells, B-cell-depleted T cells, or PBMCs.

CDR1 WNHNN and CDR2 SYGVQD come from the germline V gene (reference sequence). V was pared by 4 bases and J by 6 bases, with 8 bases of the junction left unmatched. The CDR3 contains 14 residues. Per the authors' pipeline: The assay estimated nucleated cells by amplifying reference gene primers. The repertoire was sequenced with immunoSEQ multiplex PCR; TCRdb's copy has only in-frame clones and lacks some. V, J and clone size were drawn from that table, and D and trimming were deduced from the DNA. This table holds 150,000 to 190,000 clones, about 79% found once. Sample: peripheral blood. V gene TRBV10-1 combines with J gene TRBJ2-7, with 8 bases that match TRBD1. This receptor was taken from a woman aged 50 to 60 with acute or convalescent COVID-19. The CDR3 sequence: CASSALDREGEQYF. CDR3 DNA sequence: TGCGCCAGCAGTGCGTTGGACAGGGAAGGCGAGCAGTACTTC.